This T cell receptor (beta chain) was documented in a study of identical twins. Study results and limitations: Donors were not followed over many years; analysis was cross-sectional. Models predicted less out-of-frame TCR alpha sharing in monozygotic twins than was found.

From germline, CDR1 is MNHEY and CDR2 SVGEGT. V was clipped by 4 bases and J by 4 bases, with 10 bases between them. The CDR3 totals 13 residues. TCRdb independently ran MiXCR on the 5' RACE reads; one entry per CDR3 protein. The top ten hold approximately 1.6% of the sample, which has about 690,000 distinct CDR3 sequences, around 6% seen once. This clonotype was counted between two and nine times. Its specificity is not known. The sequencing input was naive T cells sorted from blood. This TCR was sampled from a man aged 18 to 30 in good health. The V gene is TRBV6-2 or TRBV6-3, the J gene TRBJ1-1; no clear D gene. The chain's CDR3 is CASSWAAATEAFF. CDR3 bases: TGTGCCAGCAGTTGGGCGGCCGCCACTGAAGCTTTCTTT.